Reported below is one T cell receptor (beta chain). This clonotype showed up many times. It lacks a known antigen. The input lacks base qualities; no much larger clone sits a single base away. The library was produced with 5' RACE. The listed sequencing device is Illumina HiSeq 2000. Template switching added a universal primer binding site, and the final cDNA carried a unique molecular identifier that allowed TCR cDNA molecules to be counted accurately. First-strand cDNA for TCR alpha and beta chains was synthesized from specific primers in the conserved constant-segment region. To control for contamination, every cDNA library was double barcoded, receiving both a SMART-Mk sample barcode and Illumina barcodes. TruSeq adapter sequences along with Illumina sample barcodes were introduced in two successive PCR steps. Sequencing of the TCR alpha and beta cDNA libraries was done on the Illumina HiSeq platform using custom primers. Processing in the source paper ran as follows. MiGEC processed the raw reads to extract unique molecular identifiers, while MiXCR was used to determine the CDR3 positions. Recombination models were inferred per individual with the repgenHMM and IGoR tools using an EM algorithm. The analysis of shared clonotypes was done with the tcR package in R, with sharing normalized by the product of cloneset sizes. Out-of-frame nonproductive sequences were analyzed to study raw recombination free of thymic and clonal selection effects. The raw public data were reprocessed by TCRdb itself: fastp quality trimming at Q25, MiXCR clonotype calling, in-frame beta chains only. One record per CDR3 amino acid sequence lists the most common genes and DNA. The V and J calls were determined by TCRdb, not by the authors. The sample yields 1.5 million to 2 million distinct CDR3 sequences; under 35% were counted once. Together, the top ten hold over 0.25% of the sample.

The record originates from a study of identical twins (dated by TCRdb to 2016 to 2017). Regarding the research as a whole: To test whether fetal clonotypes persist, this study deep-sequenced TCR alpha and beta repertoires from monozygotic twins, from unrelated adults of various ages, and from cord blood. To rule out contamination, replicate twin experiments were performed at different times with different library preparation protocols.

Every donor in the study was a healthy Caucasian. Results the study describes overall, beyond this receptor: Out-of-frame TCR alpha sharing in monozygotic twins was systematically underestimated by recombination models, whereas sharing between unrelated individuals was in agreement with the recombination models. Excess twin sharing in beta out-of-frame sequences was weaker because fewer shared sequences lowered the signal-to-noise ratio. Abundant cord blood beta clonotypes had fewer insertions, young adult naive repertoires showed a similar but weaker trend, and memory repertoires showed no such trend. Because the same donors could not be followed over many years, the conclusions depended on cross-sectional statistical analysis. Compared with coincidental sharing between unrelated individuals, out-of-frame TCR alpha sequences shared between twins showed an excess of sequences with low generation probability. Invariant T cells such as MAIT and iNKT could partly confound zero-insertion analyses, though diverse VJ usage argued against this for most clonotypes.

The germline V gene supplies CDR1 LGHNA and CDR2 YNFKEQ. The junction shows trimming of 1 base on V and 5 bases on J, plus 12 bases between the germline ends. CDR3 length: 14 amino acids, cysteine to phenylalanine. Of the read, only the CDR3 DNA is kept; its 42 bases are in frame from base 1. The receptor chain draws on TRBV4-2 and TRBJ2-7; tentative D gene TRBD2, with 5 bases matching. This clonotype originated in a newborn girl in good health. Material for sequencing was cord blood. Read as DNA, the sequence is TGTGCCAGCAGCCAAGGTAGCCTAGCCAACGAGCAGTACTTC. This translates into CASSQGSLANEQYF.